Included here is one T cell receptor beta chain sequence, with context. What it recognizes is unknown. This sample is part of a study of memory CD4+ T cells and cytomegalovirus serostatus. Across the study: Donors were healthy Belgian adults, 10 or so CMV seropositive and 20 to 25 seronegative.

Repertoires were generated with immunoSEQ multiplex PCR, while TCRdb's copy carries only in-frame clones and drops some. This sample has about 52,000 clones, with more than 70% found just once. The CDR3 is 14 amino acids. J gave up 4 bases and V 3 bases, and 3 bases lay outside the gene matches. Per the germline V gene, CDR1 is SGHTA and CDR2 is FQGNSA. Single viable CD3+CD4+CD8-CD45RO+ cells were sorted as the memory CD4+ T cells. Total CD4+ T cells were enriched by CD4 positive selection. Findings of the study overall: Each of approximately 69 CMV-associated TCRbeta sequences occurred in one to five individuals. Repertoires predicted CMV serostatus with median bootstrapped AUC of roughly 0.95.

This sequence joins TRBV7-2 and TRBJ2-3, with TRBD2 identical over 8 bases. This clonotype was sampled from an adult in good health and CMV-seropositive. Sequenced: memory CD4+ T cells from blood. CDR3 loop: CASSFSGGSDTQYF. The CDR3 DNA is TGTGCCAGCAGCTTCTCGGGGGGGTCAGATACGCAGTATTTT.